Here is one TCR beta chain with its context. Per germline, CDR1 ENHRY and CDR2 SYGVKD. The CDR3 extends over 13 amino acids. Trimming left V 6 bases short and J 3 bases short, with 11 bases between. Described time point: patch test 2, 6 weeks after DPC sensitization. Specified treatment: therapeutic diphenylcyclopropenone sensitization with weekly scalp DPC. This record belongs to a study of human T cells and chemical hapten exposure. Study details: The study patch tested 0.01% DPC on the upper back and read results at 6 days.

TCRdb redid the calling of the RACE reads with MiXCR, one entry per CDR3 protein. This table holds 65,000 to 100,000 distinct CDR3 sequences, 5% to 8.5% found once. Sequencing was performed on whole blood, taken in connection with sensitization to the hapten diphenylcyclopropenone (DPC). The TCR sequence derives from a woman aged 25 to 39 with alopecia areata. Some clones in this sample may be carry-over from other donors' samples. The chain has TRBV10-3 and TRBJ1-2; no definite D call. In DNA form, the CDR3 reads TGTGCCATCAGGGTTAGCCCAGACTATGGCTACACCTTC. It is translated as CAIRVSPDYGYTF.